The 6 T cell receptor beta chains below come from one sample, sequenced in a study of cytomegalovirus exposure and HLA in healthy donors. Both 60 Vbeta primers and 13 Jbeta primers went into the PCR. This table comes from immunoSEQ multiplex PCR, and its TCRdb copy is limited to in-frame clones, with some not included. The sample has under 150,000 clones, approximately 80% seen once. The sequenced material came from PBMCs. The receptor set was obtained from a female donor in good health and CMV-seropositive.

The chain links TRBV7-2 to TRBJ1-2, with 7 bases fitting TRBD1. Unmatched junction bases numbered 10, after V lost 5 bases and J lost 4 bases. CDR1 is SGHTA, CDR2 FQGNSA, per germline. The CDR3 extends over 15 amino acids. Here the CDR3 reads CASSRLRTGIYGYTF. The DNA for the CDR3 is TGTGCCAGCAGCCGGCTCCGGACAGGAATCTATGGCTACACCTTC.

The chain has TRBV2 and TRBJ2-5; the match to TRBD2 covers 9 bases. The J call may be wrong; the DNA end is better matched by TRBJ2-7. The length of the CDR3 is 15 residues. The V gene's germline CDR1 is SNHLY and CDR2 FYNNEI. CDR3 protein: CASSSSGVISYEQYF. The CDR3 region has the DNA TGTGCCAGCAGTTCTAGCGGGGTAATCTCCTACGAGCAGTACTTC.

In regard to this clone: At one end the junction does not follow the germline gene, possibly because of a read error. The V gene is TRBV7-9, the J gene TRBJ1-1; D is unclear. The CDR3 has 16 amino acids. Germline V lookup: CDR1 SEHNR, CDR2 FQNEAQ (reference sequence). The CDR3 nucleotides are TGTTCCAGCAGCCCCCCCGAGGGCAGCCGGTCCACTGAAGCTTTCTTT. It is translated as CSSSPPEGSRSTEAFF.

Only a few counts were recorded for this clone. The J gene is TRBJ2-7, the V gene TRBV18, with D tentatively TRBD2 (5 bases). V lost 3 bases, J lost 7 bases, and 10 bases lay in between. The CDR3 is made up of 12 amino acids. Looked up from germline, CDR1 is KGHSH and CDR2 is LQKENI. The CDR3 here is CASSPRAEEQYF. As DNA, the CDR3 is TGTGCCAGCTCACCGAGGGCGGAGGAGCAGTACTTC.

The chain employs TRBV6-1 and TRBJ1-1; D unclear. V lost 5 bases and J 3 bases, leaving 4 bases between the germline ends. CDR3 length equals 11 residues. CDR1 is MNHNS, CDR2 SASEGT, per germline. CDR3 in amino acids: CASSHDTEAFF. The CDR3 nucleotides are TGTGCCAGCAGTCATGACACTGAAGCTTTCTTT.

V is TRBV2 and J is TRBJ2-6, with 7 positions matching TRBD1. This CDR3 has 15 residues. The trim removed 7 bases at V and 3 bases at J, leaving 6 bases unmatched. CDR1 and CDR2 from the germline V gene are SNHLY and FYNNEI. CDR3 DNA sequence: TGTGCCAGCACGACAGGGTACGGTGGGGCCAACGTCCTGACTTTC. Amino acids: CASTTGYGGANVLTF.